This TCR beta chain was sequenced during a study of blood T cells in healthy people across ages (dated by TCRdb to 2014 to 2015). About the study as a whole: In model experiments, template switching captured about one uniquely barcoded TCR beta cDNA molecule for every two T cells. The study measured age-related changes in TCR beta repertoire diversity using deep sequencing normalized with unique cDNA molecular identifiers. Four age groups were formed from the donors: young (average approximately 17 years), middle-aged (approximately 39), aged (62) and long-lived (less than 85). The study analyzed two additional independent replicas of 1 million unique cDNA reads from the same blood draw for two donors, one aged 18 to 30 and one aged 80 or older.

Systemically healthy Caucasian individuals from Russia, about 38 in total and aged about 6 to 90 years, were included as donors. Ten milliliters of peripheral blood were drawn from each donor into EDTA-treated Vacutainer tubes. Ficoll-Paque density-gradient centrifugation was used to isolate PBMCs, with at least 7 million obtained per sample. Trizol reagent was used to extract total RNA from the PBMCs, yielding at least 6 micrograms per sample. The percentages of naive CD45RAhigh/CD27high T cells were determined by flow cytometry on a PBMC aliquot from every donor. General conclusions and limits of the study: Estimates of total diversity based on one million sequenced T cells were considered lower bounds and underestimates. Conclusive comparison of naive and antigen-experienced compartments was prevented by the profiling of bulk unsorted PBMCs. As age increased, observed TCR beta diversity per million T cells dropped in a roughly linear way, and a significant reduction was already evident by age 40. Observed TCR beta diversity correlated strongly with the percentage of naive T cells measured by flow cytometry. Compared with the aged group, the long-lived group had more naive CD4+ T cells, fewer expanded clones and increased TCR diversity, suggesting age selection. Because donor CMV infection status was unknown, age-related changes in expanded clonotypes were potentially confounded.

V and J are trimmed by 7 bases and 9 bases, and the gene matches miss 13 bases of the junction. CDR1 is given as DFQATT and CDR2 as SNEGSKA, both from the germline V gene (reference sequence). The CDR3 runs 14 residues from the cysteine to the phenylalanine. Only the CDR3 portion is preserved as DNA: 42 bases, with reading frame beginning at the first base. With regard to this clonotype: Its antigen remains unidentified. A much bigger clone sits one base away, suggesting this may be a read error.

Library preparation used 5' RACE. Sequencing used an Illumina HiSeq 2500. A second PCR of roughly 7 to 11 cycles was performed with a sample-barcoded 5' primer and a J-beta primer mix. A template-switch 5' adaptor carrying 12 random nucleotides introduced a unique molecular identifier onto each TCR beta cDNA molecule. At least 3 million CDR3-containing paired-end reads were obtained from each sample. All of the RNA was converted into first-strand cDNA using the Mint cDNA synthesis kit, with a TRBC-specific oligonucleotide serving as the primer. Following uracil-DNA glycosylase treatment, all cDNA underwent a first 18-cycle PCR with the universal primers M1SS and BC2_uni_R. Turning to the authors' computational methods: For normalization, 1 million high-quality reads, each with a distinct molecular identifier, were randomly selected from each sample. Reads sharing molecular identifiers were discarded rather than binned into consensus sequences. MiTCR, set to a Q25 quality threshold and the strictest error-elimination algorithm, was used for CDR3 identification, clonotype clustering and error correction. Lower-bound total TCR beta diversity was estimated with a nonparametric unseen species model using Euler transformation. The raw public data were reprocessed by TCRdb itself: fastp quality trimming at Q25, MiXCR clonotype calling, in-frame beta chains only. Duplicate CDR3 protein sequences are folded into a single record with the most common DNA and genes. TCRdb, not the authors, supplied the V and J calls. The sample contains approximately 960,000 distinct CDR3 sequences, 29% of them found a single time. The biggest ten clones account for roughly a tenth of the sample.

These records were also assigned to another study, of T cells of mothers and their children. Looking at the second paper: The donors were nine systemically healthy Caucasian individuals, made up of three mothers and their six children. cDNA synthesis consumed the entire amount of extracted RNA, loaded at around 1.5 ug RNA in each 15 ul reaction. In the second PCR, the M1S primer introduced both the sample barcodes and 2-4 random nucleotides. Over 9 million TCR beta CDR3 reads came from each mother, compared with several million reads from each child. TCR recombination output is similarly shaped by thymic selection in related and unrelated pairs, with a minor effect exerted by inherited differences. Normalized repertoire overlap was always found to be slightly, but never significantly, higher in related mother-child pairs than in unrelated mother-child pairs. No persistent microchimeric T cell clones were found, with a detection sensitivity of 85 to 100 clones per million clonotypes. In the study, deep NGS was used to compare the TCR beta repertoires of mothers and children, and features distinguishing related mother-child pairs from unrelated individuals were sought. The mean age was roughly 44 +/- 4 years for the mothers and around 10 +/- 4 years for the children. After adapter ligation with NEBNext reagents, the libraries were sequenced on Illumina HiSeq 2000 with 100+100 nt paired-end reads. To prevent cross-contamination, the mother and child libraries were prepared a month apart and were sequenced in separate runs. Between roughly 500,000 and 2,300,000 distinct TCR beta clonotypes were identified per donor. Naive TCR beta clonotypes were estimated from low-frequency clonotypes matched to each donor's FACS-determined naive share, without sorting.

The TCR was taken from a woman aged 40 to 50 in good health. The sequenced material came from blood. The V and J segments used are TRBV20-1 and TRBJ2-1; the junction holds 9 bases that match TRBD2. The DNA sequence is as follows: TGCAGTGTTAGGCGGGGGGGATTAGAAGGTGAGCAGTTCTTC. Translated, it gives CSVRRGGLEGEQFF.